The 10 T cell receptor beta chains given below trace back to one sample, sequenced in a study of technical replicates of blood from several donors. Sequencing was performed with immunoSEQ multiplex PCR; in TCRdb, only in-frame clones are kept and a portion is missing. The data hold approximately 73,000 clones, with 93% observed a single time. The sample taken for sequencing was T cells isolated from PBMCs. These receptors were taken from a human donor in good health.

The chain joins TRBV4-1 to TRBJ1-5; possible D gene TRBD1, 5 bases. The CDR3 length is 15 residues. With 1 base removed from V and 4 bases from J, the gap between germline ends came to 11 bases. Germline CDR1 reads MGHRA; CDR2 reads YSYEKL. CDR3 amino acids: CASSQGQGFNQPQHF. In nucleotides, the CDR3 is TGCGCCAGCAGCCAAGGGCAGGGTTTTAATCAGCCCCAGCATTTT.

The chain recombines TRBV6-1 with TRBJ2-5; D might be TRBD1 (5 bases). The germline CDR1 and CDR2 sequences are MNHNS and SASEGT. The CDR3 totals 13 residues. V gave up 2 bases and J gave up 3 bases, with 7 bases separating them. CDR3 sequence (DNA): TGTGCCAGCAGTGAACTCAGGGAAGAGACCCAGTACTTC. Amino acid sequence: CASSELREETQYF.

This chain connects TRBV6-5 to TRBJ1-1; no definite D call. Germline V lookup: CDR1 MNHEY, CDR2 SVGAGI. The CDR3 covers 16 residues. Deletions cut 0 bases from V and 0 bases from J, with 11 bases between. The CDR3 is CASSYSFLQMNTEAFF. The CDR3 DNA follows: TGTGCCAGCAGTTACTCCTTTCTCCAGATGAACACTGAAGCTTTCTTT.

The chain joins TRBV28 to TRBJ2-5, with 9 bases matching TRBD1. The germline CDR1 and CDR2 sequences are MDHEN and SYDVKM. The CDR3 runs 15 residues. With 3 bases clipped from V and 5 bases from J, the junction kept 7 bases outside the gene matches. The CDR3 DNA reads TGTGCCAGCAGTTTCCCGGGACAGGGAGTGGAGACCCAGTACTTC. The encoded protein is CASSFPGQGVETQYF.

This chain uses TRBV5-1 with TRBJ2-1; 10 nucleotides align to TRBD2. The CDR3 is 16 residues long. The germline gives CDR1 SGHRS, CDR2 YFSETQ. V lost 3 bases, J lost 4 bases, and 7 bases stayed unmatched. The chain's CDR3 is CASSSGTSGIYNEQFF. The DNA of the CDR3 is TGCGCCAGCAGCTCCGGCACTAGCGGGATATACAATGAGCAGTTCTTC. Filled out from reference TRBV5-1 and TRBJ2-1, the complete variable domain reads KAGVTQTPRYLIKTRGQQVTLSCSPISGHRSVSWYQQTPGQGLQFLFEYFSETQRNKGNFPGRFSGRQFSNSRSEMNVSTLELGDSALYLCASSSGTSGIYNEQFFGPGTRLTVL.

The chain joins TRBV6-5 to TRBJ2-7; perhaps TRBD2 as D (5 bases). This CDR3 is 13 amino acids long. V shed 5 bases and J shed 4 bases, with 12 bases lying between them. Germline V gene lookup returns CDR1 MNHEY and CDR2 SVGAGI. The CDR3 spells CASSGPTMYEQYF. CDR3 nucleotides: TGTGCCAGCAGTGGCCCGACTATGTACGAGCAGTACTTC.

This chain uses TRBV9 with TRBJ1-1; 7 bases match TRBD1. In germline, CDR1 is SGDLS, CDR2 YYNGEE. V trimming: 0 bases; J trimming: 6 bases; junction bases outside the gene matches: 11. The CDR3 totals 16 residues. The CDR3 here is CASSVAGTAWDPEAFF. CDR3 coding DNA: TGTGCCAGCAGCGTAGCTGGGACAGCCTGGGACCCTGAAGCTTTCTTT.

The CDR3 loop is CASSQNSRQGGHNEQFF. Here the CDR3 DNA reads TGCGCCAGCAGCCAAAATAGCAGACAGGGGGGCCACAATGAGCAGTTCTTC. The V call is TRBV4-1, the J call TRBJ2-1, with TRBD1 identical over 9 bases. Trimming cost V 2 bases and J 5 bases; bases outside gene matches: 10. Per the germline V gene, CDR1 is MGHRA and CDR2 is YSYEKL. This CDR3 is 17 amino acids long.

The CDR3 region is CAQLAGGSRAETQYF. The CDR3 DNA reads as TGTGCCCAATTAGCGGGGGGTTCTCGAGCAGAGACCCAGTACTTC. V gene TRBV18 combines with J gene TRBJ2-5; 10 bases agree with TRBD2. The J segment lost 4 bases and the V segment lost 11 bases, leaving 13 bases of the junction unmatched. CDR1 is KGHSH, CDR2 LQKENI, per germline. The CDR3 length is 15 residues. The full variable domain, rest sourced from reference TRBV18 and TRBJ2-5, is NAGVMQNPRHLVRRRGQEARLRCSPMKGHSHVYWYRQLPEEGLKFMVYLQKENIIDESGMPKERFSAEFPKEGPSILRIQQVVRGDSAAYFCAQLAGGSRAETQYFGPGTRLLVL.

This clone has more than one count but fewer than ten. V gene TRBV29-1 combines with J gene TRBJ1-1; no reliable D call. The ends were cut back, 3 bases at V and 1 base at J, with 9 bases in the middle. Germline V gene lookup returns CDR1 SQVTM and CDR2 ANQGSEA. CDR3 length: 13 residues. CDR3 protein: CSVDPEGNTEAFF. The CDR3 bases are TGCAGCGTTGATCCCGAGGGGAACACTGAAGCTTTCTTT.